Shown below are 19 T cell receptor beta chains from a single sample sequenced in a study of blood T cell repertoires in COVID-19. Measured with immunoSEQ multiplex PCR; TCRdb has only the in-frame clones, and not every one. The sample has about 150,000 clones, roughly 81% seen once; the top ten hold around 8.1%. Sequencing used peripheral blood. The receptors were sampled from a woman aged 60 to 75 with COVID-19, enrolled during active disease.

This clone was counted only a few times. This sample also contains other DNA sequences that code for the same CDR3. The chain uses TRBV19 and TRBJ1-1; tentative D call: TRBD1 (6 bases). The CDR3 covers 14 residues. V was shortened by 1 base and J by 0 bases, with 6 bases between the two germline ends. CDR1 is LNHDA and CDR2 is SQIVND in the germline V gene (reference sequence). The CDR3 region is CASSIGTVNTEAFF. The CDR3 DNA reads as TGTGCCAGTAGTATAGGGACAGTGAACACTGAAGCTTTCTTT.

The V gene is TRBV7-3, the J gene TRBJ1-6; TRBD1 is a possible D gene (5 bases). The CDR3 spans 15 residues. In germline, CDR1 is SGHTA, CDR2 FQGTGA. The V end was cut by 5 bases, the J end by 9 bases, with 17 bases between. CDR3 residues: CASSPLGGGGSPLHF. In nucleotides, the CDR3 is TGTGCCAGCAGCCCCTTGGGGGGGGGTGGTTCACCCCTCCACTTT.

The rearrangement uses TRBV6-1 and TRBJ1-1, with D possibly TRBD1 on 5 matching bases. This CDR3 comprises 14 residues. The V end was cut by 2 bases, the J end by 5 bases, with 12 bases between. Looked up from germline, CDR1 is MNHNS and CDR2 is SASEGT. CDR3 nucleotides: TGTGCCAGCAGTGAAAGACCTCAGGGTACTGAAGCTTTCTTT. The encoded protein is CASSERPQGTEAFF.

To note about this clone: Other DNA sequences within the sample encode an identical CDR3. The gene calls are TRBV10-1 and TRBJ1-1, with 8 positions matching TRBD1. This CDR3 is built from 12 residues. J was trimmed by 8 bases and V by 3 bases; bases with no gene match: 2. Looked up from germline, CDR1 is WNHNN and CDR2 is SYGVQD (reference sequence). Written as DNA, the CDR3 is TGCGCCAGCAGTGAAGGGGACAGGGAAGCTTTCTTT. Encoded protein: CASSEGDREAFF.

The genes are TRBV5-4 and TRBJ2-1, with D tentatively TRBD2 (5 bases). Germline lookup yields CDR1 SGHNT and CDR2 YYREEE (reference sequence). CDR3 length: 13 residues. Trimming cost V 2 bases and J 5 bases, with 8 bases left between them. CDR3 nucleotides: TGTGCCAGCAGCTTCCTAGCAGACAATGAGCAGTTCTTC. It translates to CASSFLADNEQFF.

CDR3: CASSQSLSSKLFF. CDR3 in DNA: TGTGCCAGTAGTCAAAGCCTGAGTTCAAAACTGTTTTTT. This rearrangement joins TRBV19 to TRBJ1-4; D is unclear. CDR1 and CDR2 from the germline V gene are LNHDA and SQIVND (reference sequence). CDR3 length equals 13 residues. V was shortened by 5 bases and J by 10 bases, with 14 bases between the two germline ends.

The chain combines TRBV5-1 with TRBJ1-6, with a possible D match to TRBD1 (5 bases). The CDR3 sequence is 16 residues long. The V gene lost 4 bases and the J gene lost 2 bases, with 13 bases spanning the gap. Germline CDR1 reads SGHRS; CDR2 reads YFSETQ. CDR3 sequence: CASSTDLGAYNSPLHF. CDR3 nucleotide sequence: TGCGCCAGCAGCACCGACCTAGGGGCCTATAATTCACCCCTCCACTTT.

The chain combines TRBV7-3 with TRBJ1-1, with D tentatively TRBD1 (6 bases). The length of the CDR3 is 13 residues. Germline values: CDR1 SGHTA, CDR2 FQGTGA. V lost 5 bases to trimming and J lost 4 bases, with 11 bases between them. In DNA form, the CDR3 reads TGTGCCAGCAGCCCCAGGGGAAGCACTGAAGCTTTCTTT. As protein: CASSPRGSTEAFF.

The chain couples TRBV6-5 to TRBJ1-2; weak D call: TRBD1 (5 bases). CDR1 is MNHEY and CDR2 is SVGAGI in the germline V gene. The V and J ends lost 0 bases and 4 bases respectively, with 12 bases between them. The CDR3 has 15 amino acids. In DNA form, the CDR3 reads TGTGCCAGCAGTTACTCGAGTGGGGCGATCTATGGCTACACCTTC. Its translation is CASSYSSGAIYGYTF.

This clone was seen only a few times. CDR3 nucleotides: TGCGCCAGCAGCTTTGATAGCGGGGTCGGTACCGGGGAGCTGTTTTTT. It translates to CASSFDSGVGTGELFF. V is TRBV5-1 and J is TRBJ2-2; 8 nucleotides match TRBD2. Germline assignment: CDR1 SGHRS and CDR2 YFSETQ. The CDR3 extends over 16 amino acids. V was clipped by 2 bases and J by 5 bases; unmatched bases: 8.

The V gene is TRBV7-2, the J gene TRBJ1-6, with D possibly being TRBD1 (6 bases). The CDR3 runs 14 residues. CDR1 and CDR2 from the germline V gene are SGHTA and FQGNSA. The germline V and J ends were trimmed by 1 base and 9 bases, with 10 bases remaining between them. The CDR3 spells CASSLETGLSPLHF. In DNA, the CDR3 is TGTGCCAGCAGCTTAGAAACAGGGCTTTCACCCCTCCACTTT.

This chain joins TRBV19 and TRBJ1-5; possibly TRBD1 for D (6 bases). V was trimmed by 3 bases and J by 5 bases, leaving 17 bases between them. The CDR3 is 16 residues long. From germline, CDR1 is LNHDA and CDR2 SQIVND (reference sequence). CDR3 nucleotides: TGTGCCAGTAGTATGGTCCCGGGGACACTTTATCAGCCCCAGCATTTT. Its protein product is CASSMVPGTLYQPQHF.

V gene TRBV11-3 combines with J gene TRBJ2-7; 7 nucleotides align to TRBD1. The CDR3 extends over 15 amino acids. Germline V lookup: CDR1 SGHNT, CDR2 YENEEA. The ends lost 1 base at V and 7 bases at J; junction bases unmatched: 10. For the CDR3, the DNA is TGTGCCAGCAGCTTAGGGACAGGCGTTGTGGAGGAGCAGTACTTC. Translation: CASSLGTGVVEEQYF.

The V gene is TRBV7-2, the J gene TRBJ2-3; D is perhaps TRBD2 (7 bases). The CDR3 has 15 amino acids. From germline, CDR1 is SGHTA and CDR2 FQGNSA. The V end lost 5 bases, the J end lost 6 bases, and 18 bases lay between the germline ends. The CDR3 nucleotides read TGTGCCAGCAGCGTACTAGGGGGAGGGCCGGATACGCAGTATTTT. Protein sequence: CASSVLGGGPDTQYF.

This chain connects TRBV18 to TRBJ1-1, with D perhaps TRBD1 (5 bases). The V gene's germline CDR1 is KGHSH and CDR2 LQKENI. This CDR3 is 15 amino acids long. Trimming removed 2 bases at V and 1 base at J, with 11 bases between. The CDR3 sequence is CASSPVRTQNTEAFF. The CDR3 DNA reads TGTGCCAGCTCACCAGTTAGGACACAGAACACTGAAGCTTTCTTT.

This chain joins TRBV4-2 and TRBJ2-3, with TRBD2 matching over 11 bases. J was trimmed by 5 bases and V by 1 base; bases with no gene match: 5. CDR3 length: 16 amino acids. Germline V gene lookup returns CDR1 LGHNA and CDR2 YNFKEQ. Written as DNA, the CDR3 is TGTGCCAGCAGCCAAGGGACTAGCGGGTGGGGAGATACGCAGTATTTT. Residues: CASSQGTSGWGDTQYF.

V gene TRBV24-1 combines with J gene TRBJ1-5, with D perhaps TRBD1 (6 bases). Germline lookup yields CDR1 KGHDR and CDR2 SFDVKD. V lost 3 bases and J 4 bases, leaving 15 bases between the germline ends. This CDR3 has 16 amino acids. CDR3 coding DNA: TGTGCCACCAGTGATCCGGGACAAGGAGGAAATCAGCCCCAGCATTTT. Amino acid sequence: CATSDPGQGGNQPQHF.

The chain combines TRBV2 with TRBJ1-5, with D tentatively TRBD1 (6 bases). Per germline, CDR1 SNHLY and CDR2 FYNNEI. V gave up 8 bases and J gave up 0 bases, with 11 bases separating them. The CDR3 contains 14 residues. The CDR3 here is CASEGQTSNQPQHF. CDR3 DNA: TGTGCCAGCGAAGGACAGACTAGCAATCAGCCCCAGCATTTT.

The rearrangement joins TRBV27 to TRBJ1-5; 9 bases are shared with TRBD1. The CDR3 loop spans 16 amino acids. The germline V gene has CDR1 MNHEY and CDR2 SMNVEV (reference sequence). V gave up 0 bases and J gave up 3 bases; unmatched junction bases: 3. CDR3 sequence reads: CASSLSRTGANQPQHF. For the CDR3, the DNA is TGTGCCAGCAGTTTATCTCGGACAGGGGCCAATCAGCCCCAGCATTTT.